The source of this TCR beta chain is a study of T-cell reconstitution after alpha-beta-depleted transplantation in children. Unique molecular identifiers were incorporated during preparation of the TCRbeta library. TCRdb analysed the PCR reads with MiXCR anew, one entry per CDR3 protein. The sample carries 750,000 to 950,000 distinct CDR3 sequences, approximately 15% recorded once. This CDR3 spans 14 amino acids. V was pared by 3 bases and J by 3 bases, with 5 bases of the junction left unmatched. Germline assignment: CDR1 DFQATT and CDR2 SNEGSKA (reference sequence). Concerning this clonotype: Its antigen remains unknown.

Study findings and constraints: Expanded graft clones numbering several hundred reportedly gave rise to alpha-beta T cells about two months after transplant.

This rearrangement joins TRBV20-1 to TRBJ2-5; 9 nucleotides align to TRBD1. This specimen was PBMCs, mostly from graft donor cells, taken 360 days after TCRalphabeta/CD19-depleted stem cell transplant. This clonotype was obtained from a male patient younger than 18 who had a stem cell transplant for acute lymphoblastic leukemia, so the T cells may come from the graft donor. As DNA, the CDR3 is TGCAGTGCTAGGTCTGGGACAGGGAAAGAGACCCAGTACTTC. Translation gives CSARSGTGKETQYF.